The 14 T cell receptor beta chains given below trace back to one sample, sequenced in a study of T cells in Graves' hyperthyroidism and ophthalmopathy. The TCR beta CDR3 regions underwent amplification using RNA transcripts as the source. During a first-round RT-PCR of the TCR CDR3, the HTBI primer set was used. TCRdb fed the multiplex PCR reads into MiXCR, producing one record per CDR3 protein. Of more than 350,000 distinct CDR3 sequences listed, about 16% are singletons. The sample taken for sequencing was blood. The receptors shown here come from a woman in her fifties or sixties with Graves' ophthalmopathy.

The gene calls are TRBV5-4 and TRBJ1-1; TRBD1 aligns across 7 bases. With 4 bases clipped from V and 2 bases from J, the junction kept 11 bases outside the gene matches. This CDR3 contains 16 residues. Germline CDR1 and CDR2: SGHNT and YYREEE (reference sequence). CDR3 in amino acids: CASSRPQTGVNTEAFF. CDR3 nucleotides: TGTGCCAGCAGCCGCCCCCAAACAGGGGTCAACACTGAAGCTTTCTTT.

This clonotype came up many times. The chain joins TRBV5-1 to TRBJ2-2; TRBD2 matches 7 bases. The CDR3 extends over 16 amino acids. Germline loops: CDR1 SGHRS, CDR2 YFSETQ. With V trimmed by 4 bases and J by 1 base, 7 bases remained unmatched. The CDR3 reads CASSVTTSRNTGELFF. The CDR3 DNA is TGCGCCAGCAGCGTAACGACTAGCAGGAACACCGGGGAGCTGTTTTTT.

This clonotype was seen many times. The CDR3 DNA follows: TGTGCCAGCAGTTGGAGGACTAAATCCTACAATGAGCAGTTCTTC. Its translation is CASSWRTKSYNEQFF. The J gene is TRBJ2-1, the V gene TRBV27; tentative D call: TRBD2 (6 bases). The CDR3 loop spans 15 amino acids. With 4 bases removed from V and 1 base from J, the gap between germline ends came to 11 bases. CDR1 is MNHEY and CDR2 is SMNVEV in the germline V gene (reference sequence).

The genes are TRBV28 and TRBJ2-7; D might be TRBD2 (6 bases). The CDR3 has 14 amino acids. Germline CDR1 MDHEN, CDR2 SYDVKM. V was cut by 1 base and J by 5 bases, with 12 bases left in between. As DNA, the CDR3 is TGTGCCAGCAGTTTATACGGGGGTACGGACGAGCAGTACTTC. Amino acids: CASSLYGGTDEQYF.

Concerning this clonotype: This may come from a read error, since a much larger clone is one base off. The rearrangement links TRBV20-1 to TRBJ1-5; possible D gene TRBD1, 5 bases. This CDR3 is 15 amino acids long. Trimming pared 2 bases from V and 9 bases from J, leaving 20 bases between. Germline CDR1 is DFQATT and CDR2 is SNEGSKA (reference sequence). CDR3 bases: TGCAGTGCTAGACCCGTGGGGAGGGGTTATCGGCCCCAGCATTTT. Protein sequence: CSARPVGRGYRPQHF.

This clonotype appeared many times. The chain joins TRBV6-5 to TRBJ2-3, with TRBD2 matching over 9 bases. The CDR3 is 14 residues long. V gave up 0 bases and J gave up 5 bases; unmatched junction bases: 0. Germline lookup yields CDR1 MNHEY and CDR2 SVGAGI. CDR3 sequence: CASSYSTSGDTQYF. The CDR3 DNA is TGTGCCAGCAGTTACTCGACTAGCGGAGATACGCAGTATTTT.

CDR3 in amino acids: CASSTTRETQYF. The CDR3 DNA reads as TGTGCCAGTAGTACCACGAGAGAGACCCAGTACTTC. V gene TRBV19 combines with J gene TRBJ2-5; unclear D gene. The CDR3 is 12 residues long. The germline CDR1 and CDR2 sequences are LNHDA and SQIVND (reference sequence). The V end was cut by 4 bases, the J end by 4 bases, with 7 bases between.

This clonotype was observed at least ten times. The DNA of the CDR3 is TGTGCCATCAGTGGGACAGGGACTAATGAAAAACTGTTTTTT. Residues: CAISGTGTNEKLFF. The chain recombines TRBV10-3 with TRBJ1-4; 8 bases map to TRBD1. The CDR3 has 14 residues. Trimming removed 4 bases from V and 2 bases from J; junction bases left unmatched: 0. Germline-derived CDR1 and CDR2 are ENHRY and SYGVKD.

This clonotype was detected once. A junction end diverges from the germline sequence, so it may reflect a read error. The chain employs TRBV6-1 and TRBJ2-5; TRBD2 matches at 7 bases. The CDR3 sequence is 18 residues long. From germline, CDR1 is MNHNS and CDR2 SASEGT. The CDR3 sequence is CASSPPLGGRAALETQCF. CDR3 DNA sequence: TGTGCCAGCAGTCCACCCCTTGGTGGGAGGGCCGCTTTGGAGACCCAGTGCTTC.

This clonotype was recorded at least ten times. The chain recombines TRBV15 with TRBJ2-7; D may be TRBD1 (5 bases). The length of the CDR3 is 17 residues. Trimming shortened V by 0 bases and J by 3 bases, and 18 bases separated the two germline ends. Looked up from germline, CDR1 is LNHNV and CDR2 is YYDKDF (reference sequence). DNA for the CDR3: TGTGCCACCAGCAGAGATAATCGGCCAGGGATCAACTACGAGCAGTACTTC. Its protein product is CATSRDNRPGINYEQYF.

As for this clonotype: A much larger clone lies one base from this, so it may be a read error. This sequence joins TRBV5-1 and TRBJ2-5; 10 bases line up with TRBD1. The length of the CDR3 is 14 residues. The germline CDR1 and CDR2 sequences are SGHRS and YFSETQ. CDR3 residues: CASSATGGQKTQYF. The CDR3 DNA is TGCGCCAGCAGCGCGACAGGGGGCCAAAAGACCCAGTACTTC.

This clonotype came up many times. The chain carries TRBV20-1 and TRBJ2-3, with D perhaps matching TRBD1 or TRBD2 (5 bases each). The CDR3 sequence is 16 residues long. Germline assignment: CDR1 DFQATT and CDR2 SNEGSKA (reference sequence). Trimming took 2 bases from V and 2 from J, leaving 17 bases between them. The CDR3 here is CSARNYLRGVTDTQYF. DNA for the CDR3: TGCAGTGCTAGAAACTACTTAAGGGGAGTCACAGATACGCAGTATTTT.

The chain couples TRBV12-3 or TRBV12-4 to TRBJ1-6; D is unclear. The V end lost 3 bases, the J end lost 13 bases, and 10 bases lay between the germline ends. This CDR3 has 12 residues. The DNA for the CDR3 is TGTGCCAGCAGTTTGTGGGATACGCCCCTCCACTTT. It is translated as CASSLWDTPLHF.

In its sample, this clonotype was seen many times. The chain carries TRBV7-9 and TRBJ2-1; no definite D call. The V gene's germline CDR1 is SEHNR and CDR2 FQNEAQ (reference sequence). Trimming stripped 5 bases from V and 8 bases from J, with 13 bases between. This CDR3 has 13 residues. This CDR3 reads CASSLQLTHEQFF. As DNA, the CDR3 is TGTGCCAGCAGCCTCCAACTTACCCATGAGCAGTTCTTC.